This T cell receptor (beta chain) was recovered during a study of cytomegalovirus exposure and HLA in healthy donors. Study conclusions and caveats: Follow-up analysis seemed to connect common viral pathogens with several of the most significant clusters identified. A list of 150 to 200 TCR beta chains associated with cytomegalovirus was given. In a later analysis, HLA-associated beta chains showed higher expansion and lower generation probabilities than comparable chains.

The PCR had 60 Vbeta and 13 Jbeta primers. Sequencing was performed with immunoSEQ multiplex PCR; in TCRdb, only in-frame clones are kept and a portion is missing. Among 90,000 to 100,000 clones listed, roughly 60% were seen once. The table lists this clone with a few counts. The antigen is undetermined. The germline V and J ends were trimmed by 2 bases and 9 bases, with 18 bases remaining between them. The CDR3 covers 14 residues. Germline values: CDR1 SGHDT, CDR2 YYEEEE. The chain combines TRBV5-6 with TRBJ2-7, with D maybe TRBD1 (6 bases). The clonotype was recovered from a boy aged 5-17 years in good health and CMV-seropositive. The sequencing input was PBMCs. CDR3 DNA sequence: TGTGCCAGCAGCTTCCGGACAGCCCTCCGGGGGCAGTACTTC. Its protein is CASSFRTALRGQYF.